The source of this T cell receptor (beta chain) is a study of Ad26.COV2.S vaccination and SARS-CoV-2 variants. General observations from the study: Compared with placebo recipients, vaccine recipients had higher spike-specific TCR breadth. Total T cell responses, in the TCR breadth and depth analyses, may have been underestimated. Once vaccination had occurred, spike-specific CD8+ and CD4+ T cell responses reportedly showed substantial breadth.

The protocol was immunoSEQ multiplex PCR, while the TCRdb copy is restricted to in-frame clones and leaves out a portion. The table records hundreds of thousands of clones, roughly 91% of them present only once. This sample's treatment: approximately 18 received Ad26.COV2.S at low or high dose, single or two shots; about 5 received placebo; per-sample allocation not given. Day 63 after the first injection of vaccine or placebo was the sampling time. The sample holds a few counts of this clone. Its antigen is not known. This specimen consisted of peripheral blood, obtained in a trial of Ad26.COV2.S vaccine versus placebo. This TCR was sampled from a person between 18 and 65 years old who received the Ad26.COV2.S COVID-19 vaccine or a placebo.

The CDR3 region has the DNA TGTGCCAGTAGTATAGGGAGAAATGAGCAGTTCTTC. The encoded protein is CASSIGRNEQFF. The V gene is TRBV19, the J gene TRBJ2-1; D is ambiguous. Germline loops: CDR1 LNHDA, CDR2 SQIVND (reference sequence). Trimming left V 1 base short and J 7 bases short, with 5 bases between. This CDR3 is built from 12 residues.